The 18 T cell receptor beta chains reported below all come from one sample, sequenced in a study of CD8+ T cells in alopecia areata. Investigators isolated RNA and reverse transcribed it into cDNA to act as the sequencing template. The assay was immunoSEQ multiplex PCR, and TCRdb's table has in-frame clones only and misses some. This table holds fewer than 250,000 clones, roughly three fifths found once. The treatment was: oral pan-JAK inhibitor, 5-10 mg twice daily. Sequencing was performed on CD4+ T cells sorted from blood, taken at week 4, from a patient treated with tofacitinib. The source is a human donor with alopecia areata.

The chain carries TRBV29-1 and TRBJ2-7, with D perhaps TRBD1 or TRBD2 (5 bases each). V lost 6 bases, J lost 7 bases, and 19 bases lay in between. In germline, CDR1 is SQVTM, CDR2 ANQGSEA. The CDR3 runs to 13 residues. The CDR3 DNA reads TGCAGCGTCGTGGGACGGGGACCTAGGGAGCAGTACTTC. Translating gives CSVVGRGPREQYF.

This chain uses TRBV29-1 with TRBJ2-1; 10 nucleotides agree with TRBD2. The CDR3 runs to 14 residues. Looked up from germline, CDR1 is SQVTM and CDR2 is ANQGSEA. The trim removed 4 bases at V and 8 bases at J, leaving 8 bases unmatched. CDR3 residues: CSVVVSGRIHEQFF. The CDR3 region has the DNA TGCAGCGTTGTTGTTAGCGGGAGGATCCATGAGCAGTTCTTC.

The chain recombines TRBV29-1 with TRBJ1-2; 12 nucleotides line up with TRBD1. After removal of 6 bases from V and 8 bases from J, the junction contained 7 bases not matched to a gene. The V gene's germline CDR1 is SQVTM and CDR2 ANQGSEA. The CDR3 is made up of 13 amino acids. CDR3 protein: CSVGDRGLGGYTF. CDR3 bases: TGCAGCGTGGGGGACAGGGGGCTTGGCGGCTACACCTTC.

This clone was picked up a small number of times. The genes are TRBV14 and TRBJ2-2; tentative D call: TRBD1 (6 bases). Between the trimmed V and J ends, which lost 0 bases and 6 bases, there was a span of 14 bases. The germline V gene encodes CDR1 SGHDN and CDR2 FVKESK. The CDR3 is 16 residues long. CDR3 amino acids: CASSQDLWGRPGELFF. CDR3 DNA sequence: TGTGCCAGCAGCCAAGATTTGTGGGGGCGGCCCGGGGAGCTGTTTTTT.

This clone has only a few counts. The J gene is TRBJ1-5, the V gene TRBV10-3; 7 bases align to TRBD1. V was pared by 8 bases and J by 5 bases, with 9 bases of the junction left unmatched. The germline gives CDR1 ENHRY, CDR2 SYGVKD. CDR3 length equals 14 residues. The CDR3 sequence is CAIGGDSNYQPQHF. The CDR3, as DNA: TGTGCCATCGGCGGGGACAGCAACTATCAGCCCCAGCATTTT.

The gene calls are TRBV9 and TRBJ2-5; possibly TRBD2 for D (6 bases). Per germline, CDR1 SGDLS and CDR2 YYNGEE. Deletions cut 4 bases from V and 7 bases from J, with 23 bases between. CDR3 length: 16 amino acids. The CDR3 DNA sequence: TGTGCCAGCAGCCCCTCGATACATACTAGCAAGGGGACCCAGTACTTC. It codes for CASSPSIHTSKGTQYF.

The rearrangement uses TRBV30 and TRBJ1-1, with D perhaps matching TRBD1 (5 bases). V lost 2 bases and J lost 1, with 11 bases in between. The germline gives CDR1 GTSNPN, CDR2 SVGIG (reference sequence). The CDR3 is 14 amino acids. Written as DNA, the CDR3 is TGTGCCTGGAGTCCCCAGGGAAAGAACACTGAAGCTTTCTTT. Its translation is CAWSPQGKNTEAFF. The whole variable domain, remainder taken from reference TRBV30 and TRBJ1-1, is SQTIHQWPATLVQPVGSPLSLECTVEGTSNPNLYWYRQAAGRGLQLLFYSVGIGQISSEVPQNLSASRPQDRQFILSSKKLLLSDSGFYLCAWSPQGKNTEAFFGQGTRLTVV.

This clone has more than one count but fewer than ten. Additional DNA sequences in this sample encode the identical CDR3. J is TRBJ1-1 and V is TRBV20-1, with D maybe TRBD1 (5 bases). The germline V and J ends were trimmed by 3 bases and 4 bases, with 6 bases remaining between them. Germline lookup yields CDR1 DFQATT and CDR2 SNEGSKA (reference sequence). The CDR3 sequence is 11 residues long. The CDR3 protein is CSARGGTEAFF. DNA for the CDR3: TGCAGTGCTAGGGGGGGCACTGAAGCTTTCTTT.

CDR3 sequence: CSVEYPRTDTQYF. CDR3 coding DNA: TGCAGCGTTGAATACCCTCGCACAGATACGCAGTATTTT. The chain carries TRBV29-1 and TRBJ2-3; D uncertain. V was pared by 2 bases and J by 1 base, with 7 bases between. From germline, CDR1 is SQVTM and CDR2 ANQGSEA. There are 13 residues in the CDR3.

This clone was detected a few times. The chain is built from TRBV29-1 and TRBJ1-1; a possible D gene is TRBD1 (5 bases). The germline CDR1 and CDR2 sequences are SQVTM and ANQGSEA. The CDR3 is made up of 14 amino acids. The V end lost 4 bases, the J end lost 7 bases, and 19 bases lay between the germline ends. The CDR3 DNA is TGCAGCGTTGTTGGGGGAGCTGACGGAGGTGAAGCTTTCTTT. It yields the protein CSVVGGADGGEAFF.

This rearrangement joins TRBV9 to TRBJ2-6; maybe TRBD2 (7 bases). The ends were cut back, 4 bases at V and 0 bases at J, with 20 bases in the middle. The CDR3 is 19 residues long. Germline assignment: CDR1 SGDLS and CDR2 YYNGEE. The CDR3: CASSPRGGLWRSGANVLTF. Here the CDR3 DNA reads TGTGCCAGCAGCCCTAGGGGGGGCCTGTGGCGCTCTGGGGCCAACGTCCTGACTTTC.

The chain carries TRBV27 and TRBJ1-2, with 7 bases aligning to TRBD1. The junction had 15 bases not matched to a gene; V was cut back by 10 bases and J by 4 bases. The CDR3 extends over 15 amino acids. CDR1 MNHEY and CDR2 SMNVEV come from the germline V gene (reference sequence). In nucleotides, the CDR3 is TGTGCCACCAGAAGGACAGGCGGTGCTAGCTATGGCTACACCTTC. Its translation: CATRRTGGASYGYTF.

This chain links TRBV30 with TRBJ2-3; no firm D call. Germline V gives CDR1 GTSNPN, CDR2 SVGIG (reference sequence). V gave up 4 bases and J gave up 2 bases, with 10 bases separating them. This CDR3 is 13 amino acids long. CDR3 in amino acids: CAWTVRITDTQYF. CDR3 nucleotides: TGTGCCTGGACAGTTAGGATCACAGATACGCAGTATTTT.

This clone showed up just a few times. The J gene is TRBJ2-7, the V gene TRBV5-1; 7 nucleotides align to TRBD2. Trimming at V came to 5 bases and at J to 6 bases, leaving 14 bases not matched to a gene. Germline V gene lookup returns CDR1 SGHRS and CDR2 YFSETQ. The CDR3 has 15 amino acids. In DNA, the CDR3 is TGCGCCAGCAGTCCCCTAGCGGCAGCTGGGGGCGAGCAGTACTTC. Translating it yields CASSPLAAAGGEQYF.

The CDR3 here is CASSFPGSVTEQYF. The DNA of the CDR3 is TGTGCCAGCAGCTTCCCCGGGTCCGTTACCGAGCAGTACTTC. The chain carries TRBV7-2 and TRBJ2-7, with unresolved D. There are 14 residues in the CDR3. Trimming stripped 3 bases from V and 6 bases from J, with 15 bases between. Per germline, CDR1 SGHTA and CDR2 FQGNSA.

This clone was counted at least ten times. The chain links TRBV6-1 to TRBJ2-3; D might be TRBD2 (6 bases). Germline V CDR1 and CDR2: MNHNS, SASEGT. This CDR3 has 17 residues. Deletions cut 3 bases from V and 3 bases from J, with 19 bases between. CDR3 coding DNA: TGTGCCAGCAGTGAGGCGGTTCGGGGGATCGGGACAGATACGCAGTATTTT. Its translation is CASSEAVRGIGTDTQYF.

This chain uses TRBV6-5 with TRBJ1-1; no reliable D call. Germline CDR1 and CDR2: MNHEY and SVGAGI. This CDR3 region has 11 residues. The V gene lost 3 bases and the J gene lost 11 bases, with 10 bases spanning the gap. The CDR3 sequence is CASSYPPLAFF. CDR3 DNA: TGTGCCAGCAGTTATCCCCCCCTGGCTTTCTTT.

This clone was detected a few times. The chain uses TRBV7-2 and TRBJ2-6, with TRBD2 matching 9 bases. With V trimmed by 3 bases and J by 0 bases, 6 bases remained unmatched. The CDR3 contains 18 residues. In germline, CDR1 is SGHTA, CDR2 FQGNSA. The CDR3 protein is CASSLGLAGNSGANVLTF. The CDR3 DNA reads TGTGCCAGCAGCTTGGGCCTAGCGGGGAACTCTGGGGCCAACGTCCTGACTTTC.